Listed below are T cell receptor beta chains from one sample, sequenced in a study of blood T cell repertoires in COVID-19. Libraries were prepared by immunoSEQ multiplex PCR; TCRdb keeps only in-frame clonotypes and omits some of them. The sample includes approximately 350,000 clones, roughly 87% of them seen just once. Sequenced: PBMCs or T cells enriched from blood (not recorded which). The receptors were gathered from a woman aged 50 to 65 who had recovered from COVID-19. The CDR3 runs from the conserved cysteine through the conserved F or W. Fields, in order: V gene, clone size, D gene, J gene, CDR3 protein, CDR3 DNA. D genes are given only for firm matches. Size tells how often a clone was seen (once, few, many) or the class of an expanded clone, and some rows leave it out.

V: TRBV4-2; size: .; D: TRBD1; J: TRBJ2-7; CDR3: CASSQGQGVYEQYF; DNA: TGTGCCAGCAGCCAGGGACAGGGGGTTTACGAGCAGTACTTC
V: TRBV7-9; size: .; D: .; J: TRBJ1-2; CDR3: CASSLNRVRDVGYGYTF; DNA: TGTGCCAGCAGCTTAAATCGAGTGCGGGACGTCGGTTATGGCTACACCTTC
V: TRBV9; size: .; D: TRBD1; J: TRBJ1-1; CDR3: CASTRGTGPTEAFF; DNA: TGTGCCAGCACCCGGGGGACAGGGCCCACTGAAGCTTTCTTT
V: TRBV7-9; size: .; D: .; J: TRBJ1-1; CDR3: CAGGTVENTEAFF; DNA: TGTGCCGGGGGGACCGTCGAAAACACTGAAGCTTTCTTT
V: TRBV19; size: few; D: TRBD2; J: TRBJ2-2; CDR3: CASGTSGNTGELFF; DNA: TGTGCCAGTGGGACTAGCGGTAACACCGGGGAGCTGTTTTTT
V: TRBV3-1/TRBV3-2; size: .; D: TRBD1; J: TRBJ1-1; CDR3: CASSQQTGVTEAFF; DNA: TGTGCCAGCAGCCAACAAACAGGGGTAACTGAAGCTTTCTTT
V: TRBV3-1/TRBV3-2; size: .; D: .; J: TRBJ1-6; CDR3: CASSQDAWGGGNSPLHF; DNA: TGTGCCAGCAGCCAAGATGCCTGGGGAGGGGGTAATTCACCCCTCCACTTT
V: TRBV6-5; size: .; D: .; J: TRBJ1-5; CDR3: CASSQMAVSNQPQHF; DNA: TGTGCCAGCAGCCAAATGGCAGTTAGCAATCAGCCCCAGCATTTT
V: TRBV10-2; size: once; D: TRBD2; J: TRBJ2-7; CDR3: CASSELLAGAYEQYF; DNA: TGCGCCAGCAGCGAATTACTAGCGGGGGCCTACGAGCAGTACTTC
V: TRBV14; size: .; D: .; J: TRBJ2-7; CDR3: CASSRTGAGYEQYF; DNA: TGTGCCAGCAGCCGTACTGGGGCCGGCTACGAGCAGTACTTC
V: TRBV5-1; size: .; D: TRBD1; J: TRBJ1-3; CDR3: CASSLTTGLSGNTIYF; DNA: TGCGCCAGCAGCTTGACGACAGGGCTCTCTGGAAACACCATATATTTT
V: TRBV15; size: few; D: .; J: TRBJ1-5; CDR3: CATSRELTRSNQPQHF; DNA: TGTGCCACCAGCAGAGAGCTTACGAGAAGCAATCAGCCCCAGCATTTT
V: TRBV11-3; size: .; D: TRBD2; J: TRBJ2-5; CDR3: CASSLGGLAGGETQYF; DNA: TGTGCCAGCAGCTTAGGGGGACTAGCGGGAGGAGAGACCCAGTACTTC
V: TRBV5-1; size: .; D: .; J: TRBJ1-4; CDR3: CASRSAGTNEKLFF; DNA: TGCGCCAGCAGGTCCGCGGGAACTAATGAAAAACTGTTTTTT
V: TRBV27; size: .; D: TRBD1; J: TRBJ1-1; CDR3: CASSAMSGTGATEAFF; DNA: TGTGCCAGCAGTGCAATGTCCGGGACAGGGGCCACTGAAGCTTTCTTT
V: TRBV18; size: .; D: .; J: TRBJ2-3; CDR3: CASSPSWAGAADTQYF; DNA: TGTGCCAGCTCACCTTCTTGGGCAGGGGCGGCAGATACGCAGTATTTT
V: TRBV7-3; size: few; D: .; J: TRBJ1-6; CDR3: CASSSSRGGALHF; DNA: TGTGCCAGCAGCTCCTCTCGAGGAGGGGCCCTCCACTTT
V: TRBV19; size: .; D: .; J: TRBJ1-1; CDR3: CASSPSGQSITEAFF; DNA: TGTGCCAGTAGTCCCTCGGGACAATCGATAACTGAAGCTTTCTTT
V: TRBV11-2; size: .; D: .; J: TRBJ1-5; CDR3: CASSLVGGLSNQPQHF; DNA: TGTGCCAGCAGCTTAGTAGGAGGGCTTAGCAATCAGCCCCAGCATTTT
V: TRBV18; size: once; D: .; J: TRBJ1-2; CDR3: CASSPSSGGILNYGYTF; DNA: TGTGCCAGCTCACCATCCTCCGGAGGTATTCTTAACTATGGCTACACCTTC
V: TRBV7-8; size: once; D: TRBD1; J: TRBJ1-5; CDR3: CASSERTGAGNQPQHF; DNA: TGTGCCAGCAGCGAAAGGACAGGGGCCGGCAATCAGCCCCAGCATTTT
V: TRBV7-2; size: .; D: TRBD1; J: TRBJ1-4; CDR3: CASSLAATGATTNEKLFF; DNA: TGTGCCAGCAGCTTAGCCGCGACAGGGGCCACAACTAATGAAAAACTGTTTTTT
V: TRBV2; size: .; D: .; J: TRBJ2-2; CDR3: CAGSLGRAGELFF; DNA: TGTGCCGGCTCGTTGGGGCGCGCCGGGGAGCTGTTTTTT
V: TRBV27; size: few; D: .; J: TRBJ1-5; CDR3: CASSYTGSNQPQHF; DNA: TGTGCCAGCAGTTACACAGGAAGCAATCAGCCCCAGCATTTT
V: TRBV7-9; size: .; D: TRBD1; J: TRBJ1-1; CDR3: CASSMGQGEDTEAFF; DNA: TGTGCCAGCAGCATGGGACAGGGAGAGGACACTGAAGCTTTCTTT
V: TRBV2; size: .; D: TRBD2; J: TRBJ2-3; CDR3: CASSEGASGSSGTQYF; DNA: TGTGCCAGCAGTGAAGGGGCTAGCGGGAGTAGTGGTACGCAGTATTTT
V: TRBV3-1/TRBV3-2; size: .; D: .; J: TRBJ2-5; CDR3: CASSQVVTRRETQYF; DNA: TGTGCCAGCAGCCAAGTTGTTACTAGGAGAGAGACCCAGTACTTC
V: TRBV5-1; size: few; D: .; J: TRBJ1-1; CDR3: CASSPNPAGLNTEAFF; DNA: TGCGCCAGCAGTCCGAACCCCGCGGGGTTGAACACTGAAGCTTTCTTT
V: TRBV7-9; size: few; D: TRBD1; J: TRBJ2-2; CDR3: CASSLVGTGKTGELFF; DNA: TGTGCCAGCAGCTTAGTAGGGACAGGGAAGACCGGGGAGCTGTTTTTT
V: TRBV10-3; size: .; D: .; J: TRBJ2-7; CDR3: CAISEPSMGSGTSYEQYF; DNA: TGTGCCATCAGTGAGCCGAGCATGGGTAGCGGAACCTCCTACGAGCAGTACTTC
V: TRBV6-5; size: .; D: .; J: TRBJ1-4; CDR3: CASTPGVPNEKLFF; DNA: TGTGCCAGCACCCCAGGGGTCCCTAATGAAAAACTGTTTTTT
V: TRBV4-1; size: .; D: TRBD1; J: TRBJ1-4; CDR3: CASSQLTGGVKEKLFF; DNA: TGCGCCAGCAGCCAATTAACAGGGGGCGTCAAGGAAAAACTGTTTTTT
V: TRBV19; size: .; D: .; J: TRBJ1-2; CDR3: CASSYGSLGAGNGYTF; DNA: TGTGCCAGTAGTTATGGATCCCTGGGGGCAGGGAATGGCTACACCTTC
V: TRBV7-3; size: .; D: .; J: TRBJ2-1; CDR3: CASSLMGSTNEQFF; DNA: TGTGCCAGCAGCTTGATGGGCTCGACCAATGAGCAGTTCTTC
V: TRBV15; size: .; D: TRBD2; J: TRBJ2-5; CDR3: CATSRVGGGASETQYF; DNA: TGTGCCACCAGCAGAGTCGGCGGGGGGGCTTCAGAGACCCAGTACTTC
V: TRBV19; size: .; D: .; J: TRBJ1-5; CDR3: CASSIFRPGHNQPQHF; DNA: TGTGCCAGTAGTATATTTCGGCCAGGGCACAATCAGCCCCAGCATTTT
V: TRBV6-2/TRBV6-3; size: few; D: .; J: TRBJ2-7; CDR3: CASSEDFYSYEQYF; DNA: TGTGCCAGCAGTGAGGATTTTTACTCCTACGAGCAGTACTTC
V: TRBV7-9; size: once; D: .; J: TRBJ2-3; CDR3: CASSLASGFGRDTQYF; DNA: TGTGCCAGCAGCTTAGCGTCAGGCTTCGGCCGAGATACGCAGTATTTT
V: TRBV18; size: .; D: .; J: TRBJ2-7; CDR3: CASSPLRDSPYEQYF; DNA: TGTGCCAGCTCACCACTCAGGGATAGCCCCTACGAGCAGTACTTC
V: TRBV2; size: .; D: .; J: TRBJ2-2; CDR3: CASGPRDLNTGELFF; DNA: TGTGCCAGCGGTCCCAGGGATCTGAACACCGGGGAGCTGTTTTTT
V: TRBV6-4; size: .; D: .; J: TRBJ1-2; CDR3: CASSPGGGSGYGYTF; DNA: TGTGCCAGCAGCCCCGGTGGGGGCTCGGGCTATGGCTACACCTTC
V: TRBV14; size: .; D: TRBD2; J: TRBJ2-7; CDR3: CASSPVGGGDEQYF; DNA: TGTGCCAGCAGCCCCGTCGGGGGGGGCGACGAGCAGTACTTC
V: TRBV6-1; size: .; D: .; J: TRBJ1-1; CDR3: CASSESRDTEAFF; DNA: TGTGCCAGCAGTGAAAGCAGGGACACTGAAGCTTTCTTT
V: TRBV5-4; size: .; D: .; J: TRBJ2-7; CDR3: CASSEGDTDYEQYF; DNA: TGTGCCAGCAGCGAGGGGGACACTGACTACGAGCAGTACTTC
V: TRBV11-2; size: .; D: TRBD1; J: TRBJ1-2; CDR3: CASSPDRGGYTF; DNA: TGTGCCAGCAGCCCCGACAGGGGCGGCTACACCTTC
V: TRBV3-1/TRBV3-2; size: once; D: .; J: TRBJ1-6; CDR3: CASSDTGGNSPLHF; DNA: TGTGCCAGCAGTGATACAGGTGGAAATTCACCCCTCCACTTT
V: TRBV7-9; size: .; D: TRBD1; J: TRBJ1-1; CDR3: CASSLVQGAAFF; DNA: TGTGCCAGCAGCTTAGTTCAGGGGGCGGCTTTCTTT
V: TRBV9; size: .; D: TRBD1; J: TRBJ1-1; CDR3: CASSEGTAQPSEAFF; DNA: TGTGCCAGCAGCGAAGGGACAGCGCAACCTTCTGAAGCTTTCTTT
V: TRBV3-1/TRBV3-2; size: .; D: TRBD1; J: TRBJ2-7; CDR3: CASSPDRQGPYEQYF; DNA: TGTGCCAGCAGCCCGGACCGACAGGGCCCCTACGAGCAGTACTTC
V: TRBV4-3; size: .; D: TRBD1; J: TRBJ1-1; CDR3: CASSQERGLEAFF; DNA: TGCGCCAGCAGCCAAGAAAGGGGGCTTGAAGCTTTCTTT
V: TRBV3-1/TRBV3-2; size: once; D: TRBD1; J: TRBJ1-6; CDR3: CASSPGTGEDSPLHF; DNA: TGTGCCAGCAGTCCGGGGACAGGAGAGGATTCACCCCTCCACTTT
V: TRBV27; size: .; D: TRBD1; J: TRBJ1-2; CDR3: CASRGDRLSYGYTF; DNA: TGTGCCAGCAGAGGGGACAGACTTTCCTATGGCTACACCTTC
V: TRBV5-1; size: .; D: .; J: TRBJ1-2; CDR3: CASSLGSLQEIYGYTF; DNA: TGCGCCAGCAGCTTGGGGTCGCTACAGGAGATTTATGGCTACACCTTC
V: TRBV6-2/TRBV6-3; size: once; D: .; J: TRBJ1-3; CDR3: CASSRSVDNSGNTIYF; DNA: TGTGCCAGCAGCAGATCCGTGGACAACTCTGGAAACACCATATATTTT
V: TRBV7-2; size: .; D: TRBD1; J: TRBJ1-1; CDR3: CASSLGLDRVNTEAFF; DNA: TGTGCCAGCAGCTTAGGCCTGGACAGGGTGAACACTGAAGCTTTCTTT
V: TRBV7-9; size: .; D: TRBD1; J: TRBJ1-1; CDR3: CASSPGQSNTEAFF; DNA: TGTGCCAGCAGCCCGGGACAGTCGAACACTGAAGCTTTCTTT
V: TRBV19; size: .; D: .; J: TRBJ1-4; CDR3: CASSIRGQRNEKLFF; DNA: TGTGCCAGTAGTATAAGAGGACAGAGAAATGAAAAACTGTTTTTT